These T cell receptor beta chains were read from a single sample in a study of CD8 T cells in ankylosing spondylitis. One entry per CDR3 protein, called by TCRdb with MiXCR from the 5' RACE reads. The sample lists under 300,000 distinct CDR3 sequences, about 10% occurring once. The specimen sequenced was blood, either unsorted or a sorted T cell fraction (not recorded which). Every receptor here comes from a male donor with ankylosing spondylitis or in good health (not recorded which). CDR3s include the opening cysteine and the closing phenylalanine or tryptophan. The order of the fields is V gene, CDR3 length, J gene, clone size, D gene, CDR3 protein, CDR3 DNA. The D gene is left open where the match is weak. Only part of the rows carry a size: once, few, many, or a class if the clone is expanded.

TRBV28	18	TRBJ2-3	many	TRBD2	CATTGSPREGRGTDTQYF	TGTGCCACGACGGGGAGCCCCCGGGAGGGCCGGGGCACAGATACGCAGTATTTT
TRBV10-3	16	TRBJ1-1	many	.	CAISESVGAFNTEAFF	TGTGCCATCAGTGAGTCGGTTGGGGCCTTTAACACTGAAGCTTTCTTT
TRBV11-2	14	TRBJ2-1	.	.	CASSQSGPYNEQFF	TGTGCCAGCAGCCAAAGCGGACCGTACAATGAGCAGTTCTTC
TRBV6-5	15	TRBJ2-2	few	.	CASSYSWKNTGELFF	TGTGCCAGCAGTTACTCGTGGAAGAACACCGGGGAGCTGTTTTTT
TRBV2	15	TRBJ2-3	.	TRBD2	CASMGRGGNKDTQYF	TGTGCCAGCATGGGCCGGGGGGGGAATAAGGATACGCAGTATTTT
TRBV6-1	16	TRBJ1-6	many	.	CASSQEGLPGDSPLHF	TGTGCCAGCAGCCAGGAAGGCCTCCCGGGGGATTCACCCCTCCACTTT
TRBV5-6	16	TRBJ2-4	.	TRBD2	CASSLVAGGRGNIQYF	TGTGCCAGCAGCTTGGTGGCGGGGGGGCGCGGAAACATTCAGTACTTC
TRBV20-1	13	TRBJ2-7	many	.	CSARGRFGYEQYF	TGCAGTGCTAGGGGGAGGTTCGGGTACGAGCAGTACTTC
TRBV6-5	15	TRBJ1-3	.	.	CASSSGRSSGNTIYF	TGTGCCAGCAGTTCCGGACGGTCCTCTGGAAACACCATATATTTT
TRBV29-1	13	TRBJ2-5	many	.	CSVMTTGEETQYF	TGCAGCGTTATGACGACAGGAGAAGAGACCCAGTACTTC
TRBV3-1	17	TRBJ2-7	few	.	CASSQDLLGTGLYEQYF	TGTGCCAGCAGCCAAGATCTTTTAGGCACAGGACTCTACGAGCAGTACTTC
TRBV5-1	14	TRBJ2-5	many	.	CASNEDVPTETQYF	TGCGCCAGCAACGAGGATGTGCCAACAGAGACCCAGTACTTC
TRBV27	19	TRBJ1-6	.	.	CTSTHPGQKNLKVNSPLHF	TGCACCAGCACCCACCCGGGCCAGAAGAATCTCAAAGTTAATTCACCCCTCCACTTT
TRBV25-1	16	TRBJ2-2	many	TRBD2	CASSEPLAGVTGELFF	TGTGCCAGCAGTGAACCGCTAGCGGGGGTAACCGGGGAGCTGTTTTTT
TRBV29-1	13	TRBJ2-3	many	.	CSVRAPSTDTQYF	TGCAGCGTCCGGGCTCCTAGCACAGATACGCAGTATTTT
TRBV6-5	14	TRBJ2-7	.	TRBD2	CASSLTSASYEQYF	TGTGCCAGCAGTTTAACTAGCGCGTCCTACGAGCAGTACTTC
TRBV7-2	13	TRBJ2-5	many	TRBD2	CASSLRTRETQYF	TGTGCCAGCAGCTTACGGACTAGAGAGACCCAGTACTTC
TRBV3-1	13	TRBJ1-5	.	.	CASSQEMNQPQHF	TGTGCCAGCAGCCAAGAGATGAATCAGCCCCAGCATTTT
TRBV3-1	11	TRBJ2-7	many	.	CASSQLYEQYF	TGTGCCAGCAGCCAACTCTACGAGCAGTACTTC
TRBV5-1	12	TRBJ1-2	many	TRBD1	CASGDRVSGYTF	TGCGCCAGCGGGGACAGGGTCAGTGGCTACACCTTC
TRBV2	16	TRBJ2-3	few	TRBD1	CASRPKDREKTDTQYF	TGTGCCAGCAGACCAAAAGACAGGGAGAAGACAGATACGCAGTATTTT
TRBV20-1	14	TRBJ1-1	.	TRBD1	CSARTGTGPTEAFF	TGCAGTGCTAGAACTGGGACAGGGCCGACTGAAGCTTTCTTT
TRBV5-1	16	TRBJ2-3	many	.	CASSLEVTGSTDTQYF	TGCGCCAGCAGCTTGGAGGTGACCGGAAGCACAGATACGCAGTATTTT
TRBV3-1	13	TRBJ1-1	.	.	CASSRQGSTEAFF	TGTGCCAGCAGCCGCCAGGGGAGCACTGAAGCTTTCTTT
TRBV9	16	TRBJ1-4	many	.	CASSADSIPTNEKLFF	TGTGCCAGCAGCGCCGACAGTATCCCAACTAATGAAAAACTGTTTTTT
TRBV5-6	14	TRBJ1-2	many	.	CASSFGSAQNGYTF	TGTGCCAGCAGCTTCGGTTCTGCCCAAAATGGCTACACCTTC
TRBV3-1	14	TRBJ1-2	many	.	CASSQGQGDYGYTF	TGTGCCAGCAGCCAAGGCCAAGGTGACTATGGCTACACCTTC
TRBV5-1	12	TRBJ2-2	many	.	CASSLGPGELFF	TGCGCCAGCAGCTTGGGGCCCGGGGAGCTGTTTTTT
TRBV29-1	14	TRBJ2-1	many	TRBD1	CSVEDPDREAEQFF	TGCAGCGTTGAAGACCCGGACAGGGAAGCTGAGCAGTTCTTC
TRBV5-1	14	TRBJ2-3	many	.	CASSWRGATDTQYF	TGCGCCAGCAGCTGGAGGGGGGCCACAGATACGCAGTATTTT
TRBV12-3/TRBV12-4	14	TRBJ2-1	many	TRBD2	CASSFREGWDEQFF	TGTGCCAGCAGTTTTCGGGAGGGGTGGGATGAGCAGTTCTTC
TRBV21-1	15	TRBJ2-1	.	.	CASSKPRLASQLGFF	TGTGCCAGCAGCAAACCGCGACTAGCATCTCAACTGGGGTTCTTC
TRBV3-1	13	TRBJ2-7	.	.	CASSKTGSYEQYF	TGTGCCAGCAGCAAGACAGGCTCCTACGAGCAGTACTTC
TRBV7-9	14	TRBJ2-3	many	.	CASSLAASTDTQYF	TGTGCCAGCAGCTTGGCAGCTAGCACAGATACGCAGTATTTT
TRBV2	12	TRBJ1-2	.	.	CASSTGPYGYTF	TGTGCCAGCAGTACAGGGCCCTATGGCTACACCTTC
TRBV27	13	TRBJ1-5	many	.	CASSVQGHQPQHF	TGTGCCAGCAGCGTACAGGGACATCAGCCCCAGCATTTT
TRBV7-2	15	TRBJ2-1	many	.	CASQLEMGASNEQFF	TGTGCCAGCCAGCTTGAAATGGGGGCGTCCAATGAGCAGTTCTTC
TRBV29-1	13	TRBJ2-1	.	TRBD2	CSVASGINNEQFF	TGCAGCGTTGCTAGCGGGATAAACAATGAGCAGTTCTTC
TRBV4-1	18	TRBJ2-2	many	.	CASSQDQKDTEYAGELFF	TGCGCCAGCAGCCAAGATCAGAAAGACACGGAATACGCCGGGGAGCTGTTTTTT
TRBV5-1	13	TRBJ2-7	many	.	CASSSLGVYEQYF	TGCGCCAGCAGCTCCCTGGGGGTCTACGAGCAGTACTTC
TRBV24-1	11	TRBJ2-1	.	.	CATQVYNEQFF	TGTGCCACCCAGGTGTATAATGAGCAGTTCTTC
TRBV27	14	TRBJ1-5	many	.	CASSPWGGNQPQHF	TGTGCCAGCAGCCCCTGGGGGGGGAATCAGCCCCAGCATTTT
TRBV11-2	14	TRBJ1-2	.	.	CASSLDGSSAGYTF	TGTGCCAGCAGCTTAGACGGGTCGTCGGCGGGCTACACCTTC
TRBV6-1	13	TRBJ1-2	many	TRBD1	CASSLDRGKRYTF	TGTGCCAGCAGTCTAGACAGGGGGAAACGCTACACCTTC
TRBV6-5	16	TRBJ2-1	many	TRBD2	CASSYSRLAGTHEQFF	TGTGCCAGCAGTTACTCGAGGCTAGCGGGGACCCATGAGCAGTTCTTC
TRBV29-1	17	TRBJ2-1	.	TRBD2	CSVAGLAGGRAYNEQFF	TGCAGCGTAGCCGGGCTAGCGGGAGGGCGAGCCTACAATGAGCAGTTCTTC
TRBV20-1	16	TRBJ2-1	few	TRBD2	CSARALGSGRKNEQFF	TGCAGTGCACGTGCCCTTGGTAGCGGGAGGAAGAATGAGCAGTTCTTC
TRBV5-1	17	TRBJ2-3	.	.	CASSLAGQLAFGDTQYF	TGCGCCAGCAGCTTGGCTGGACAACTAGCTTTTGGAGATACGCAGTATTTT
TRBV7-8	14	TRBJ1-1	many	.	CASSFFPGNTEAFF	TGTGCCAGCAGCTTTTTCCCCGGGAACACTGAAGCTTTCTTT
TRBV5-1	16	TRBJ2-2	many	TRBD1	CASSRTGVAVSGELFF	TGCGCCAGCAGTCGAACAGGGGTGGCGGTTTCCGGGGAGCTGTTTTTT
TRBV5-1	16	TRBJ2-1	many	TRBD1	CASTRTGGLSYNEQFF	TGCGCCAGCACTAGGACAGGGGGCCTATCTTACAATGAGCAGTTCTTC
TRBV20-1	14	TRBJ2-7	many	.	CSASRPGEAYEQYF	TGCAGTGCTAGTCGGCCAGGGGAGGCCTACGAGCAGTACTTC
TRBV29-1	13	TRBJ1-1	many	TRBD1	CSVAGGAGTEAFF	TGCAGTGTTGCAGGGGGCGCGGGGACTGAAGCTTTCTTT
TRBV29-1	12	TRBJ1-2	few	.	CSVEDPWSGYTF	TGCAGCGTTGAAGATCCCTGGAGCGGCTACACCTTC
TRBV4-1	17	TRBJ1-1	many	TRBD1	CASSPTRLGQGRVEAFF	TGCGCCAGCAGCCCTACGCGATTGGGACAGGGTCGGGTGGAAGCTTTCTTT
TRBV20-1	13	TRBJ2-7	many	.	CSARVSGSYEQYF	TGCAGTGCTAGAGTCTCAGGTTCCTACGAGCAGTACTTC
TRBV7-3	16	TRBJ2-5	.	.	CASSLGRGGNQETQYF	TGTGCCAGCAGCTTAGGCCGCGGGGGCAACCAAGAGACCCAGTACTTC
TRBV7-6	14	TRBJ2-3	.	.	CASSFGPAADTQYF	TGTGCCAGCAGCTTCGGGCCAGCCGCAGATACGCAGTATTTT
TRBV9	15	TRBJ2-7	many	.	CASSVGGADPYEQYF	TGTGCCAGCAGCGTAGGGGGAGCGGATCCCTACGAGCAGTACTTC